The next 2 T cell receptor beta chains were all read from a single sample in a study of blood T cell repertoires in COVID-19. The repertoire was sequenced with immunoSEQ multiplex PCR; TCRdb's copy has only in-frame clones and lacks some. Of under 300,000 clones in the sample, 65% to 90% were seen once. The sequenced material came from peripheral blood. These receptors all stem from a woman in her sixties or seventies with COVID-19, enrolled during active disease.

The chain employs TRBV4-3 and TRBJ2-2; perhaps TRBD1 as D (6 bases). CDR3 size: 15 residues. V dropped 5 bases and J dropped 0 bases, with 10 bases sitting between them. Germline values: CDR1 LGHNA, CDR2 YSLEER. CDR3 loop: CASSRGQANTGELFF. CDR3 bases: TGCGCCAGCAGCAGGGGACAAGCGAACACCGGGGAGCTGTTTTTT.

A few counts support this clone. The sample holds other DNA sequences that translate to the same CDR3. This chain joins TRBV24-1 and TRBJ1-2, with unresolved D. The germline CDR1 and CDR2 sequences are KGHDR and SFDVKD. V was pared by 4 bases and J by 2 bases, with 4 bases between. The CDR3 consists of 12 residues. CDR3 sequence reads: CATSDGNYGYTF. DNA for the CDR3: TGTGCCACCAGTGACGGGAACTATGGCTACACCTTC.